This TCR beta chain came from a study of blood T cell repertoires in COVID-19. Study as a whole: COVID-19 samples from acute and convalescent phases originated in the United States, Italy and Spain.

Deletions cut 4 bases from V and 3 bases from J, with 15 bases between. The CDR3 extends over 15 amino acids. Per the germline V gene, CDR1 is SNHLY and CDR2 is FYNNEI. In the study's own analysis: Reference gene primer amplification gave estimated nucleated cell counts. Repertoires were generated with immunoSEQ multiplex PCR, while TCRdb's copy carries only in-frame clones and drops some. V and J calls and clone size are those listed in that table; D and trimming were worked out from the DNA. The sample records a few hundred thousand clones, around 88% being singletons. This clone was counted a single time. Participant-reported clinical history was the basis for cohort assignment.

The material sequenced was PBMCs or T cells enriched from blood (not recorded which). The chain combines TRBV2 with TRBJ1-2; D is unclear. The source of this sequence is a woman between 40 and 50 years old with acute COVID-19. The CDR3 nucleotides are TGTGCCAGCAGTGGGATAGGACCGAGGGACTATGGCTACACCTTC. It is translated as CASSGIGPRDYGYTF.